These 15 T cell receptor beta chains were all obtained from the same sample, sequenced in a study of blood T cell repertoires in COVID-19. Libraries were prepared by immunoSEQ multiplex PCR; TCRdb keeps only in-frame clonotypes and omits some of them. There are around 100,000 clones in the sample; roughly 92% occur only once, and more than 0.85% lies in the top ten. The sequenced sample was peripheral blood. These receptors came from a man aged 55 to 70 with acute or convalescent COVID-19.

The chain carries TRBV30 and TRBJ2-5, with a possible D match to TRBD2 (7 bases). Trimming took 5 bases from V and 8 from J, leaving 18 bases between them. This CDR3 is 13 amino acids long. The germline gives CDR1 GTSNPN, CDR2 SVGIG (reference sequence). This CDR3 is CAWLGGHQGTQYF. CDR3 sequence (DNA): TGTGCCTGGTTGGGGGGGCACCAAGGAACCCAGTACTTC.

CDR3 residues: CASSLASGNEQFF. CDR3 nucleotides: TGTGCCAGCAGCTTAGCGTCGGGGAATGAGCAGTTCTTC. This sequence joins TRBV7-2 and TRBJ2-1, with D possibly TRBD2 on 5 matching bases. Germline CDR1 and CDR2: SGHTA and FQGNSA. The CDR3 consists of 13 residues. Trimming took 0 bases from V and 7 from J, leaving 7 bases between them.

V gene TRBV27 combines with J gene TRBJ2-5; D gene ambiguous. The CDR3 is 16 residues long. V lost 4 bases and J 9 bases, leaving 24 bases between the germline ends. The germline V gene has CDR1 MNHEY and CDR2 SMNVEV (reference sequence). CDR3 amino acids: CASSSTVGPVEVSQYF. In nucleotides, the CDR3 is TGTGCCAGCAGTTCAACTGTCGGTCCCGTAGAAGTGTCCCAGTACTTC.

This chain joins TRBV6-6 and TRBJ1-2; 10 nucleotides match TRBD1. The V and J ends lost 3 bases and 2 bases, in that order; junction bases with no gene match: 3. From germline, CDR1 is MNHNY and CDR2 SVGAGI (reference sequence). CDR3 length: 15 amino acids. In nucleotides, the CDR3 is TGTGCCAGCAGTTATTCGACAGGGGGCAACTATGGCTACACCTTC. Its translation: CASSYSTGGNYGYTF.

The rearrangement uses TRBV5-6 and TRBJ1-2; TRBD1 aligns across 11 bases. The CDR3 is 15 residues long. V trimming: 6 bases; J trimming: 7 bases; junction bases outside the gene matches: 11. CDR1 and CDR2 (germline): SGHDT, YYEEEE. The chain's CDR3 is CASMGLGTGGFGYTF. The CDR3 DNA reads as TGTGCCAGCATGGGGCTGGGGACAGGGGGATTTGGCTACACCTTC.

CDR3 DNA sequence: TGTGCCAGCAGCCAAGATCAGGGGTCAACGCAGCCCCAGCATTTT. It yields the protein CASSQDQGSTQPQHF. The chain joins TRBV3-1 (or the pseudogene TRBV3-2) to TRBJ1-5, with D possibly TRBD1 on 6 matching bases. The CDR3 length is 15 residues. V lost 0 bases to trimming and J lost 7 bases, with 13 bases between them. Germline V gene data show CDR1 as LGHDT and CDR2 as YNNKEL (reference sequence).

Notes on this clone: The sample holds other DNA sequences that translate to the same CDR3. The V gene is TRBV7-3, the J gene TRBJ2-3; 8 positions agree with TRBD2. From germline, CDR1 is SGHTA and CDR2 FQGTGA. V lost 2 bases to trimming and J lost 3 bases; unmatched junction nucleotides: 4. The CDR3 spans 15 residues. The CDR3 here is CASSLAGGSTDTQYF. In DNA form, the CDR3 reads TGTGCCAGCAGCTTAGCGGGAGGAAGTACAGATACGCAGTATTTT.

This clone was seen a single time. The rearrangement uses TRBV24-1 and TRBJ1-2, with TRBD1 as a possible D gene (5 bases). CDR1 is KGHDR, CDR2 SFDVKD, per germline. The CDR3 length is 14 residues. Trimming left V 7 bases short and J 1 base short, with 12 bases between. The CDR3 sequence: CATSGGRDNYGYTF. Here the CDR3 DNA reads TGTGCCACCAGCGGGGGACGGGATAACTATGGCTACACCTTC.

The chain has TRBV11-3 and TRBJ1-1; possibly TRBD1 for D (6 bases). The germline V gene has CDR1 SGHNT and CDR2 YENEEA. The CDR3 extends over 16 amino acids. Trimming took off 5 bases at V and 6 bases at J, with 22 bases between the two ends. The CDR3 bases are TGTGCCAGCAGCCCTCGGGGGGCGCGAAAGGGGGCTGAAGCTTTCTTT. Encoded protein: CASSPRGARKGAEAFF.

This clone was seen more than once but under ten times. The chain links TRBV3-1 (or the pseudogene TRBV3-2) to TRBJ2-1; 8 bases fit TRBD2. The junction had 8 bases not matched to a gene; V was cut back by 0 bases and J by 7 bases. The CDR3 spans 16 residues. CDR1 and CDR2 from the germline V gene are LGHDT and YNNKEL (reference sequence). Here the CDR3 DNA reads TGTGCCAGCAGCCAAGATCCCGGGACTAGAGGGAATGAGCAGTTCTTC. This gives the protein CASSQDPGTRGNEQFF.

The chain employs TRBV7-9 and TRBJ2-5, with D possibly matching TRBD2 (6 bases). This CDR3 has 14 residues. CDR1 SEHNR and CDR2 FQNEAQ come from the germline V gene (reference sequence). Trimming shortened V by 6 bases and J by 5 bases, and 16 bases separated the two germline ends. CDR3 region: CASSLRRAGETQYF. In nucleotides, the CDR3 is TGTGCCAGCAGTTTAAGGAGGGCCGGGGAGACCCAGTACTTC.

The chain is built from TRBV5-1 and TRBJ2-5; 11 nucleotides match TRBD2. The CDR3 is 15 amino acids. The germline gives CDR1 SGHRS, CDR2 YFSETQ. Trimming removed 4 bases from V and 2 bases from J; junction bases left unmatched: 4. This CDR3 reads CASSLSGGGQETQYF. CDR3 in DNA: TGCGCCAGCAGCCTTAGCGGGGGGGGGCAAGAGACCCAGTACTTC.

The chain uses TRBV7-2 and TRBJ2-5; perhaps TRBD2 as D (5 bases). Germline V gene lookup returns CDR1 SGHTA and CDR2 FQGNSA. The CDR3 sequence is 16 residues long. V lost 5 bases and J 3 bases, leaving 19 bases between the germline ends. The CDR3 sequence: CASSPPFRTPKETQYF. Written as DNA, the CDR3 is TGTGCCAGCAGCCCTCCTTTTCGGACTCCGAAAGAGACCCAGTACTTC.

The chain uses TRBV2 and TRBJ1-2; 11 positions agree with TRBD1. V was clipped by 10 bases and J by 2 bases; unmatched bases: 6. CDR3 size: 14 residues. Looked up from germline, CDR1 is SNHLY and CDR2 is FYNNEI. The CDR3 spells CATSRDRGNYGYTF. The CDR3 nucleotides are TGTGCCACCAGCAGGGACAGGGGGAACTATGGCTACACCTTC.

This clone was recorded a few times. V is TRBV2 and J is TRBJ2-7; 8 positions match TRBD1. The CDR3 extends over 13 amino acids. V lost 10 bases and J lost 0; bases outside the gene matches: 5. Germline CDR1 and CDR2: SNHLY and FYNNEI. The CDR3 here is CAITGQDSYEQYF. CDR3 DNA: TGTGCCATCACGGGACAGGACTCCTACGAGCAGTACTTC.